The text below deals with one TCR beta chain. This specimen belongs to a study of PD-1 blockade in mismatch repair-deficient tumors. Clones were sequenced by immunoSEQ multiplex PCR, and TCRdb holds only the in-frame ones, with some missing. The table lists 76,000 or so clones, 70% to 90% of them singletons. Germline values: CDR1 SGHKS, CDR2 YYEKEE (reference sequence). This CDR3 contains 15 residues. V dropped 5 bases and J dropped 0; count of bases not matched to a gene: 8. Sequenced here: peripheral blood, sampled 44 weeks after starting pembrolizumab. This TCR derives from an adult with mismatch repair-deficient cancer. The rearrangement uses TRBV5-5 and TRBJ2-7, with TRBD1 matching 7 bases. The CDR3 sequence is CASSSDRESSYEQYF. CDR3 DNA sequence: TGTGCCAGCAGTTCTGACAGGGAGAGCTCCTACGAGCAGTACTTC.